The source of this T cell receptor (beta chain) is a study of shared clonotypes between healthy human individuals. Trimming removed 3 bases at V and 1 base at J, with 10 bases between. Germline V gene data show CDR1 as MNHNS and CDR2 as SASEGT. The length of the CDR3 is 14 residues. Only one count was recorded for this clone. The protocol was immunoSEQ multiplex PCR, while the TCRdb copy is restricted to in-frame clones and leaves out a portion. The profile shows 2,500,000 or so clones, approximately 94% of them singletons. Sample: naive CD4+ T cells sorted from blood. Subset described: CD45RA+ positively selected. This clonotype originated in a man between 18 and 29 years old in good health. The chain joins TRBV6-1 to TRBJ2-7; tentatively, D is TRBD1 or TRBD2 (5 bases each). The CDR3 DNA follows: TGTGCCAGCAGTGAGGGAGCAGGGTCCTACGAGCAGTACTTC. It encodes CASSEGAGSYEQYF.